This paragraph reports one T cell receptor (beta chain). It has no known antigen specificity. One base away there is no much larger clone; base qualities are not given. For TCR beta sequencing, genomic DNA was taken from unsorted PBMCs, and those PBMCs had been isolated from peripheral blood. TCR beta chain repertoires were profiled by survey-level sequencing on the immunoSEQ platform. In the paper's pipeline: Repertoire diversity was quantified as the inverse Simpson index, and CDR3 amino acid length spectratypes and V-J pairing frequencies were compared. Clonotypes specific to SARS-CoV-2, CMV, influenza A and EBV were annotated by matching TCR beta CDR3 sequences against VDJdb. What TCRdb holds here is the immuneACCESS table cut down to in-frame rearrangements. Part of the clones is not present; checked against another copy, under half of the missing clones reflect an unresolved V gene, and the others are unexplained. V and J calls and clone size follow that table, whereas D and trimming were derived from the DNA. The sample profile shows 60,000 to 85,000 clones; 90% to 95% of them were found once. Less than 4.5% of the sample rests with the top ten.

The sample originates from a study (dated by TCRdb to the early 2020s). Overall study results and their limits: Further investigation, including longitudinal sampling and assessment of a control group, is stated by the authors to be required.

V loses 0 bases at its end and J loses 5 bases; junction bases beyond the gene matches: 3. The germline V gene encodes CDR1 MNHEY and CDR2 SVGAGI. From its cysteine to its phenylalanine, the CDR3 spans 15 amino acids. The sequence is cut down to CDR3 DNA, 45 bases in frame from base 1. Sample: PBMCs. This receptor was taken from a man between 35 and 55 years old with rheumatoid arthritis. The V and J segments used are TRBV6-5 and TRBJ2-3; a stretch of 9 junction bases matches TRBD1. CDR3 loop: CASSYSRQGGDTQYF. The nucleotide sequence is TGTGCCAGCAGTTACTCCCGACAGGGGGGAGATACGCAGTATTTT.